The clone carrying this T cell receptor (beta chain) was recorded a few times. Its antigen remains unidentified. After removal of 5 bases from V and 11 bases from J, the junction contained 12 bases not matched to a gene. The CDR3 runs 15 residues. The germline CDR1 and CDR2 sequences are SGHTA and FQGNSA. The data originate from a study of OX40 agonist ivuxolimab in advanced cancers. General study findings and limits: At 0.1-3.0 mg/kg, partial responders had clonal expansion among the lowest observed.

Only in-frame clones appear in the TCRdb table, and some are missing; sequencing was by immunoSEQ multiplex PCR. The sample consists of under 85,000 clones, around 87% of them appearing once. The receptor comes from an adult with an advanced solid tumor such as melanoma, head and neck, liver or kidney cancer. Sequencing used CD4+ or CD8+ T cells sorted from blood, obtained in a trial of the OX40 agonist ivuxolimab. The chain couples TRBV7-2 to TRBJ1-6, with 7 nucleotides matching TRBD1. CDR3 region: CASSPRQGLGAPLHF. Written as DNA, the CDR3 is TGTGCCAGCAGCCCGCGACAGGGCCTGGGGGCACCCCTCCACTTT. Full variable domain (rest looked up from reference TRBV7-2 and TRBJ1-6): GAGVSQSPSNKVTEKGKDVELRCDPISGHTALYWYRQSLGQGLEFLIYFQGNSAPDKSGLPSDRFSAERTGGSVSTLTIQRTQQEDSAVYLCASSPRQGLGAPLHFGNGTRLTVT.